This TCR beta chain comes out of a study of post-analysis software for immune sequencing data. Overall study findings and caveats: With F measure, samples from one preparation batch clustered together strongly. Compared with controls, patients had more of about five TRBV segments, including TRBV5-6, TRBV5-1 and TRBV20-1.

The CDR3 sequence is 16 residues long. V was clipped by 2 bases and J by 4 bases; unmatched bases: 7. Germline lookup yields CDR1 SQVTM and CDR2 ANQGSEA. Sequencing libraries made from TCR beta cDNA carried unique molecular identifiers. MiXCR, applied by TCRdb to the PCR reads, yields one record per CDR3 protein. This table has 750,000 to 950,000 distinct CDR3 sequences, just over 45% appearing once. A note on this clonotype: Its antigen is not identified.

The sequence derives from a girl under 18 with multiple sclerosis. Material for sequencing was blood. V gene TRBV29-1 combines with J gene TRBJ2-2, with 10 bases fitting TRBD1. As DNA, the CDR3 is TGCAGCGTTGAAAAGTGGGGACAGGGGACCACCGGGGAGCTGTTTTTT. Translation gives CSVEKWGQGTTGELFF.